These 24 T cell receptor beta chains were sequenced from one sample in a study of T cell changes during pregnancy in multiple sclerosis. Clones were read by immunoSEQ multiplex PCR, and TCRdb kept only the in-frame ones, dropping some. Among approximately 52,000 clones listed, approximately 92% were seen once. The specimen was CD4+ T cells from peripheral blood mononuclear cells, collected in the third trimester of pregnancy. Every receptor here comes from a female donor with multiple sclerosis, enrolled in a pregnancy study.

The chain combines TRBV6-1 with TRBJ1-2; 8 bases match TRBD1. Germline V gives CDR1 MNHNS, CDR2 SASEGT. The CDR3 extends over 15 amino acids. J lost 1 base, V lost 7 bases, and 8 bases had no gene match. CDR3 protein: CASIQDRASNYGYTF. CDR3 coding DNA: TGTGCCAGCATTCAGGACAGGGCGAGTAACTATGGCTACACCTTC.

This chain links TRBV5-6 with TRBJ2-3; 9 bases are shared with TRBD1. The junction had 11 bases not matched to a gene; V was cut back by 2 bases and J by 4 bases. Germline V gene sequence: CDR1 SGHDT, CDR2 YYEEEE. The CDR3 sequence is 17 residues long. DNA of the CDR3: TGTGCCAGCAGCTTCTCGACCGGGACAGGGTCTCCAGATACGCAGTATTTT. Translation gives CASSFSTGTGSPDTQYF.

V usage is TRBV25-1 and J usage is TRBJ2-1; tentative D call: TRBD1 (6 bases). The ends were cut back, 4 bases at V and 2 bases at J, with 15 bases in the middle. CDR3 size: 16 residues. Germline values: CDR1 MGHDK, CDR2 SYGVNS. CDR3 loop: CASSGYRAHPYNEQFF. The CDR3 region has the DNA TGTGCCAGCAGTGGATACAGGGCCCACCCCTACAATGAGCAGTTCTTC.

The chain has TRBV11-2 and TRBJ2-3, with D maybe TRBD2 (7 bases). Germline values: CDR1 SGHAT, CDR2 FQNNGV. The CDR3 length is 16 residues. Trimming left V 5 bases short and J 2 bases short, with 17 bases between. CDR3 in amino acids: CASSLGLGGDTDTQYF. The DNA for the CDR3 is TGTGCCAGCAGCCTCGGACTAGGGGGAGACACAGATACGCAGTATTTT.

The chain combines TRBV30 with TRBJ1-3; 9 positions match TRBD1. The CDR3 spans 14 residues. After removal of 5 bases from V and 6 bases from J, the junction contained 8 bases not matched to a gene. The germline CDR1 and CDR2 sequences are GTSNPN and SVGIG (reference sequence). For the CDR3, the DNA is TGTGCCTGGGAAACAGGGGGCATGGAAAACACCATATATTTT. Protein sequence: CAWETGGMENTIYF. The full variable domain, rest sourced from reference TRBV30 and TRBJ1-3, is SQTIHQWPATLVQPVGSPLSLECTVEGTSNPNLYWYRQAAGRGLQLLFYSVGIGQISSEVPQNLSASRPQDRQFILSSKKLLLSDSGFYLCAWETGGMENTIYFGEGSWLTVV.

A single count supports this clone. The CDR3 DNA follows: TGTGCCAGCAGTCCCGGTTACTTTTCACCCCTCCACTTT. Translation: CASSPGYFSPLHF. The chain uses TRBV27 and TRBJ1-6; D is uncertain. The CDR3 covers 13 residues. Trimming removed 5 bases at V and 9 bases at J, with 11 bases between. Germline V gene lookup returns CDR1 MNHEY and CDR2 SMNVEV (reference sequence).

The chain carries TRBV5-4 and TRBJ1-1; the match to TRBD1 covers 8 bases. With V trimmed by 0 bases and J by 2 bases, 3 bases remained unmatched. The germline V gene has CDR1 SGHNT and CDR2 YYREEE (reference sequence). CDR3 length: 15 amino acids. CDR3 loop: CASSLAAGGNTEAFF. In DNA form, the CDR3 reads TGTGCCAGCAGCTTGGCCGCAGGGGGCAACACTGAAGCTTTCTTT.

V and J are TRBV30 and TRBJ1-6; perhaps TRBD1 as D (5 bases). V was trimmed by 5 bases and J by 0 bases, leaving 11 bases between them. The CDR3 is 15 residues long. CDR1 and CDR2 from the germline V gene are GTSNPN and SVGIG (reference sequence). CDR3 protein: CAWRQLSSYNSPLHF. CDR3 coding DNA: TGTGCCTGGCGACAGTTGAGCTCCTATAATTCACCCCTCCACTTT.

The chain links TRBV19 to TRBJ1-2, with D possibly matching TRBD1 (5 bases). Germline values: CDR1 LNHDA, CDR2 SQIVND (reference sequence). The CDR3 has 14 amino acids. V shed 7 bases and J shed 3 bases, with 15 bases lying between them. CDR3 region: CASMGQAPHYGYTF. Here the CDR3 DNA reads TGTGCCAGTATGGGGCAGGCGCCCCACTATGGCTACACCTTC.

In this sample, this clone turned up once. The gene calls are TRBV6-1 and TRBJ2-1; D is uncertain. Germline V gives CDR1 MNHNS, CDR2 SASEGT. The CDR3 is 11 residues long. Trimming took off 8 bases at V and 4 bases at J, with 6 bases between the two ends. The CDR3 DNA reads TGTGCCAGCCGGCGGTACAATGAGCAGTTCTTC. Amino acids: CASRRYNEQFF.

The V call is TRBV6-1, the J call TRBJ2-1; the D gene is possibly TRBD2 (6 bases). This CDR3 is built from 16 residues. Germline V gene lookup returns CDR1 MNHNS and CDR2 SASEGT. Trimming shortened V by 2 bases and J by 2 bases, and 13 bases separated the two germline ends. The CDR3 DNA reads as TGTGCCAGCAGTGAATCGGGGACTCGTACCTACAATGAGCAGTTCTTC. Translating gives CASSESGTRTYNEQFF.

This clone was detected once. The chain carries TRBV28 and TRBJ1-1; D perhaps matches TRBD1 (6 bases). Germline CDR1 and CDR2: MDHEN and SYDVKM. Trimming left V 6 bases short and J 0 bases short, with 11 bases between. The CDR3 length is 14 residues. The CDR3 DNA follows: TGTGCCAGCAGACAGGGAAGCATGAACACTGAAGCTTTCTTT. This codes for CASRQGSMNTEAFF.

The J gene is TRBJ2-5, the V gene TRBV2; 11 nucleotides line up with TRBD1. Germline V lookup: CDR1 SNHLY, CDR2 FYNNEI. The CDR3 covers 15 residues. The J segment lost 5 bases and the V segment lost 4 bases, leaving 6 bases of the junction unmatched. The CDR3 region has the DNA TGTGCCAGCAGTGGAGGGACAGGGGGTAGGGAGACCCAGTACTTC. Translation gives CASSGGTGGRETQYF.

This chain connects TRBV29-1 to TRBJ2-3; 14 bases are shared with TRBD2. Looked up from germline, CDR1 is SQVTM and CDR2 is ANQGSEA. The CDR3 extends over 15 amino acids. The V gene end was trimmed by 6 bases and the J gene end by 0 bases; junction bases not matched to a gene: 2. The CDR3 protein is CSVGTSGGSTDTQYF. The CDR3 DNA reads as TGCAGCGTGGGGACTAGCGGGGGTAGCACAGATACGCAGTATTTT.

A single count supports this clone. The genes are TRBV10-3 and TRBJ2-3, with 9 bases matching TRBD2. The V and J ends lost 4 bases and 1 base, in that order; junction bases with no gene match: 9. CDR1 and CDR2 (germline): ENHRY, SYGVKD. The CDR3 has 17 amino acids. The CDR3 region has the DNA TGTGCCATCAGTGCCCCCCCCTCTAGCGGGGGCACAGATACGCAGTATTTT. Translation gives CAISAPPSSGGTDTQYF.

V usage is TRBV6-1 and J usage is TRBJ1-4; 10 positions match TRBD1. The CDR3 length is 16 residues. Germline CDR1 is MNHNS and CDR2 is SASEGT. The J segment lost 6 bases and the V segment lost 4 bases, leaving 8 bases of the junction unmatched. CDR3 loop: CASSAGDRGVDEKLFF. The CDR3 DNA is TGTGCCAGCAGTGCCGGGGACAGGGGAGTTGATGAAAAACTGTTTTTT.

V and J are TRBV6-6 and TRBJ1-2; tentatively, D is TRBD1 (5 bases). The germline CDR1 and CDR2 sequences are MNHNY and SVGAGI (reference sequence). The CDR3 is made up of 13 amino acids. V gave up 8 bases and J gave up 0 bases, with 10 bases separating them. CDR3: CASGPTANYGYTF. CDR3 bases: TGTGCCAGCGGACCGACAGCTAACTATGGCTACACCTTC.

The chain has TRBV28 and TRBJ1-2; perhaps TRBD1 as D (5 bases). Germline CDR1 MDHEN, CDR2 SYDVKM. The CDR3 is made up of 12 amino acids. V was trimmed by 5 bases and J by 7 bases, leaving 11 bases between them. Written as DNA, the CDR3 is TGTGCCAGCAGTCAGGGTTCCCTTGGCTACACCTTC. This translates into CASSQGSLGYTF.

The chain recombines TRBV4-1 with TRBJ1-1, with 8 positions matching TRBD1. The germline V gene encodes CDR1 MGHRA and CDR2 YSYEKL. V lost 0 bases, J lost 0 bases, and 3 bases stayed unmatched. This CDR3 is 16 amino acids long. DNA for the CDR3: TGCGCCAGCAGCCAAGATCCAGGGGGCCTGAACACTGAAGCTTTCTTT. Translated, it gives CASSQDPGGLNTEAFF.

The rearrangement joins TRBV6-1 to TRBJ1-5; possibly TRBD1 for D (5 bases). This CDR3 region has 12 residues. V was cut by 2 bases and J by 7 bases, with 6 bases left in between. Germline CDR1 MNHNS, CDR2 SASEGT. CDR3 sequence (DNA): TGTGCCAGCAGTGAACGGGGGCAGCCCCAGCATTTT. Protein product: CASSERGQPQHF.

The gene calls are TRBV15 and TRBJ2-1; 7 positions agree with TRBD1. Germline V gene data show CDR1 as LNHNV and CDR2 as YYDKDF (reference sequence). The ends lost 2 bases at V and 6 bases at J; junction bases unmatched: 16. This CDR3 comprises 18 residues. For the CDR3, the DNA is TGTGCCACCAGCAGAACGACAGGGTCCCCTGTCCGGACCAATGAGCAGTTCTTC. Translating gives CATSRTTGSPVRTNEQFF.

The chain has TRBV6-5 and TRBJ1-2; a possible D gene is TRBD1 (5 bases). CDR1 is MNHEY and CDR2 is SVGAGI in the germline V gene. The length of the CDR3 is 13 residues. The V end was cut by 2 bases, the J end by 6 bases, with 10 bases between. CDR3 loop: CASSYVWGDGYTF. The CDR3 nucleotides are TGTGCCAGCAGTTACGTCTGGGGGGATGGCTACACCTTC.

This chain joins TRBV9 and TRBJ2-3; 7 bases are a match to TRBD1. Looked up from germline, CDR1 is SGDLS and CDR2 is YYNGEE. V dropped 9 bases and J dropped 3; count of bases not matched to a gene: 10. This CDR3 region has 14 residues. CDR3 coding DNA: TGTGCCACCGCTAAGGGACAGAATACAGATACGCAGTATTTT. Its protein is CATAKGQNTDTQYF.

This sequence joins TRBV19 and TRBJ1-3; no definite D call. Looked up from germline, CDR1 is LNHDA and CDR2 is SQIVND (reference sequence). This CDR3 has 15 residues. Trimming removed 5 bases from V and 2 bases from J, with 13 bases in between. CDR3 protein: CASSEFGRPGNTIYF. The CDR3 DNA reads as TGTGCCAGTAGTGAATTTGGGAGGCCTGGAAACACCATATATTTT.